A single sample gave rise to the 26 T cell receptor beta chains below, sequenced in a study of identical twins. TCRdb reprocessed the 5' RACE reads via MiXCR and lists one record per CDR3 protein. The table shows about 240,000 distinct CDR3 sequences, with 9.5% to 15% occurring only once. In addition, the sample was reused for a study of yellow fever vaccine responses in identical twins.

The sequenced material came from memory (CD45RO+) T cells sorted from blood. These receptors all stem from a woman aged 18 to 35 in good health.

This clonotype was counted between two and nine times. J is TRBJ1-6 and V is TRBV12-3 or TRBV12-4; 7 nucleotides match TRBD1. V shed 5 bases, J shed 9 bases, and the junction held 7 bases outside the gene matches. The length of the CDR3 is 14 residues. The CDR3 DNA follows: TGTGCCAGCAGTGTAACAGGGGCGGTTTCACCCCTCCACTTT. It encodes CASSVTGAVSPLHF.

The gene calls are TRBV5-1 and TRBJ2-5; 7 nucleotides line up with TRBD1. V shed 4 bases, J shed 3 bases, and the junction held 3 bases outside the gene matches. The CDR3 length is 13 residues. Germline V gives CDR1 SGHRS, CDR2 YFSETQ. CDR3 amino acids: CASSPGTEETQYF. The CDR3 DNA reads as TGCGCCAGCAGCCCTGGGACAGAAGAGACCCAGTACTTC.

This chain connects TRBV20-1 to TRBJ2-7; the match to TRBD2 covers 13 bases. Germline V CDR1 and CDR2: DFQATT, SNEGSKA (reference sequence). The CDR3 contains 14 residues. Germline trimming cut 6 bases from V and 6 bases from J; bases unmatched to any gene: 8. The CDR3 sequence is CSARLAGGIGEQYF. The CDR3 coding sequence is TGCAGTGCAAGACTAGCGGGGGGCATCGGCGAGCAGTACTTC.

This clonotype was counted only a few times. The chain joins TRBV2 to TRBJ1-4; D gene unclear. Germline CDR1 is SNHLY and CDR2 is FYNNEI. Trimming pared 6 bases from V and 7 bases from J, leaving 18 bases between. The CDR3 runs 15 residues. The CDR3 region has the DNA TGTGCCAGCAGCCCCACCCCGGGTGGTGTTGAAAAACTGTTTTTT. Protein sequence: CASSPTPGGVEKLFF.

At least ten counts were recorded for this clonotype. The chain couples TRBV15 to TRBJ1-4; tentative D call: TRBD1 (6 bases). The V gene's germline CDR1 is LNHNV and CDR2 YYDKDF (reference sequence). V lost 5 bases and J 0 bases, leaving 13 bases between the germline ends. The CDR3 consists of 16 residues. As DNA, the CDR3 is TGTGCCACCAGCGGAACGACAGGTGCAACTAATGAAAAACTGTTTTTT. Protein product: CATSGTTGATNEKLFF. The complete variable domain, with remaining parts taken from reference TRBV15 and TRBJ1-4, reads DAMVIQNPRYQVTQFGKPVTLSCSQTLNHNVMYWYQQKSSQAPKLLFHYYDKDFNNEADTPDNFQSRRPNTSFCFLDIRSPGLGDTAMYLCATSGTTGATNEKLFFGSGTQLSVL.

This clonotype occurred many times. The chain carries TRBV29-1 and TRBJ2-1; 8 nucleotides align to TRBD2. Germline assignment: CDR1 SQVTM and CDR2 ANQGSEA. Trimming cost V 3 bases and J 10 bases; bases outside gene matches: 11. This CDR3 is built from 14 residues. The CDR3, as DNA: TGCAGCGTTGAGTTGGGAGCGGGGGTCAGGGAGCAGTTCTTC. This translates into CSVELGAGVREQFF.

The chain combines TRBV28 with TRBJ2-7; tentative D call: TRBD2 (5 bases). CDR3 length: 13 residues. Germline V gene lookup returns CDR1 MDHEN and CDR2 SYDVKM. The germline V and J ends were trimmed by 4 bases and 5 bases, with 12 bases remaining between them. CDR3 coding DNA: TGTGCCAGCAGTTCTACTAGGGTCCACGAGCAGTACTTC. Its protein product is CASSSTRVHEQYF.

The V gene is TRBV6-2 or TRBV6-3, the J gene TRBJ2-5, with TRBD2 identical over 10 bases. Losses at the gene ends were 5 bases for V and 5 bases for J; bases not matched to a gene: 14. Germline V gene sequence: CDR1 MNHEY, CDR2 SVGEGT. The CDR3 covers 17 residues. CDR3 amino acids: CASSAPLSGRATETQYF. In nucleotides, the CDR3 is TGTGCCAGCAGTGCCCCCTTAAGCGGGAGGGCCACCGAGACCCAGTACTTC.

This chain joins TRBV6-5 and TRBJ2-5, with 9 nucleotides matching TRBD2. The germline CDR1 and CDR2 sequences are MNHEY and SVGAGI. The CDR3 extends over 15 amino acids. The V and J ends lost 2 bases and 1 base, in that order; junction bases with no gene match: 2. The CDR3 here is CASSYGLASQETQYF. The DNA for the CDR3 is TGTGCCAGCAGTTACGGACTAGCGAGCCAAGAGACCCAGTACTTC.

The J gene is TRBJ2-7, the V gene TRBV5-6, with 8 bases lining up with TRBD1. The CDR3 has 15 residues. Looked up from germline, CDR1 is SGHDT and CDR2 is YYEEEE. V gave up 5 bases and J gave up 2 bases; unmatched junction bases: 9. The CDR3, as DNA: TGTGCCAGCAGTCCCATCGGGACAGGAGCCTACGAGCAGTACTTC. Its protein product is CASSPIGTGAYEQYF.

This clonotype was counted at least ten times. V and J are TRBV11-2 and TRBJ2-7, with 10 bases identical to TRBD2. The trim removed 5 bases at V and 2 bases at J, leaving 6 bases unmatched. CDR3 length: 15 residues. Germline V lookup: CDR1 SGHAT, CDR2 FQNNGV. CDR3 DNA: TGTGCCAGCAGCCCTAGGACTAGCGGACCCTACGAGCAGTACTTC. It codes for CASSPRTSGPYEQYF.

This clonotype has more than one count but fewer than ten. The chain joins TRBV11-2 to TRBJ2-7, with 7 bases that match TRBD2. This CDR3 comprises 16 residues. V gave up 1 base and J gave up 5 bases; unmatched junction bases: 11. Looked up from germline, CDR1 is SGHAT and CDR2 is FQNNGV. CDR3 bases: TGTGCCAGCAGCTTAGCCAGGACTAGTTTGTTCCACGAGCAGTACTTC. Residues: CASSLARTSLFHEQYF.

This clonotype has ten or more counts. The rearrangement links TRBV3-1 to TRBJ2-1; the D call may be TRBD1 or TRBD2 (7 bases each). The CDR3 totals 14 residues. The V end was cut by 1 base, the J end by 8 bases, with 12 bases between. Germline CDR1 LGHDT, CDR2 YNNKEL (reference sequence). The CDR3 nucleotides are TGTGCCAGCAGCCAAGGGCCAGGGGGGGATGAGCAGTTCTTC. Residues: CASSQGPGGDEQFF.

This clonotype has at least ten counts. The chain recombines TRBV29-1 with TRBJ2-6, with 8 bases fitting TRBD1. The CDR3 is 14 amino acids. CDR1 is SQVTM and CDR2 is ANQGSEA in the germline V gene. The trim removed 6 bases at V and 2 bases at J, leaving 3 bases unmatched. DNA of the CDR3: TGCAGCGTGTCGACAGGGGCTGGGGCCAACGTCCTGACTTTC. Amino acid sequence: CSVSTGAGANVLTF. Looking up the rest from reference TRBV29-1 and TRBJ2-6 gives the full variable domain: SAVISQKPSRDICQRGTSLTIQCQVDSQVTMMFWYRQQPGQSLTLIATANQGSEATYESGFVIDKFPISRPNLTFSTLTVSNMSPEDSSIYLCSVSTGAGANVLTFGAGSRLTVL.

The gene calls are TRBV4-2 and TRBJ2-5; possible D gene TRBD2, 5 bases. Germline V lookup: CDR1 LGHNA, CDR2 YNFKEQ. CDR3 length: 13 residues. V dropped 1 base and J dropped 5 bases, with 8 bases sitting between them. CDR3 bases: TGTGCCAGCAGCCAAGCGACGGGGGAGACCCAGTACTTC. As protein: CASSQATGETQYF.

In its sample, this clonotype was seen a few times. This chain connects TRBV5-6 to TRBJ2-5; possible D gene TRBD2, 6 bases. CDR1 is SGHDT, CDR2 YYEEEE, per germline. This CDR3 region has 13 residues. V was clipped by 3 bases and J by 5 bases, with 11 bases between them. The CDR3 reads CASSWGVRETQYF. The CDR3 DNA follows: TGTGCCAGCAGCTGGGGGGTCAGGGAGACCCAGTACTTC.

This clonotype was seen a few times. The gene calls are TRBV15 and TRBJ2-2; D is possibly TRBD1 (6 bases). The V gene lost 1 base and the J gene lost 0 bases, with 18 bases spanning the gap. Germline V gives CDR1 LNHNV, CDR2 YYDKDF (reference sequence). The CDR3 contains 19 residues. The CDR3 DNA follows: TGTGCCACCAGCAGAGTCACAGGGAGCGCTAGCCCGAACACCGGGGAGCTGTTTTTT. Amino acid sequence: CATSRVTGSASPNTGELFF.

Note on this clonotype: As the CDR3 is not closed by the conserved phenylalanine or tryptophan, this likely results from a read error. V gene TRBV5-4 combines with J gene TRBJ2-6; 9 positions agree with TRBD1. CDR3 length equals 16 residues. Trimming at V came to 1 base and at J to 2 bases, leaving 1 base not matched to a gene. Germline CDR1 is SGHNT and CDR2 is YYREEE (reference sequence). The CDR3 sequence is CASSLTGGAGANVLTS. CDR3 in DNA: TGTGCCAGCAGCTTGACAGGGGGCGCTGGGGCCAACGTCCTGACTTCC.

The J gene is TRBJ1-4, the V gene TRBV7-9, with 7 bases identical to TRBD1. The germline V gene has CDR1 SEHNR and CDR2 FQNEAQ (reference sequence). With 5 bases clipped from V and 0 bases from J, the junction kept 6 bases outside the gene matches. The CDR3 runs 16 residues. The CDR3 nucleotides read TGTGCCAGCAGCCGTCGGACAGGAACAACTAATGAAAAACTGTTTTTT. Protein product: CASSRRTGTTNEKLFF.

The gene calls are TRBV28 and TRBJ1-4, with D perhaps TRBD1 (6 bases). The germline V gene encodes CDR1 MDHEN and CDR2 SYDVKM. V was trimmed by 3 bases and J by 0 bases, leaving 11 bases between them. The CDR3 is 16 residues long. CDR3 region: CASSLGQKTTNEKLFF. The CDR3 DNA sequence: TGTGCCAGCAGTTTGGGACAAAAAACAACTAATGAAAAACTGTTTTTT. Looking up the rest from reference TRBV28 and TRBJ1-4 gives the full variable domain: DVKVTQSSRYLVKRTGEKVFLECVQDMDHENMFWYRQDPGLGLRLIYFSYDVKMKEKGDIPEGYSVSREKKERFSLILESASTNQTSMYLCASSLGQKTTNEKLFFGSGTQLSVL.

This clonotype was detected many times. The V and J genes are TRBV5-5 and TRBJ2-3; TRBD1 matches at 7 bases. The germline V gene encodes CDR1 SGHKS and CDR2 YYEKEE (reference sequence). CDR3 length: 16 amino acids. Trimming took 2 bases from V and 2 from J; bases not matched to a gene: 8. The CDR3 sequence: CASSLNRGWDTDTQYF. Here the CDR3 DNA reads TGTGCCAGCAGCTTAAACAGGGGATGGGACACAGATACGCAGTATTTT.

This clonotype came up a few times. This rearrangement joins TRBV5-8 to TRBJ2-2; possibly TRBD2 for D (6 bases). The V gene lost 4 bases and the J gene lost 0 bases, with 16 bases spanning the gap. From germline, CDR1 is SGHTS and CDR2 YDEGEE. The CDR3 has 17 amino acids. The chain's CDR3 is CASSQPGRTTNTGELFF. DNA for the CDR3: TGTGCCAGCAGCCAACCGGGACGGACTACGAACACCGGGGAGCTGTTTTTT.

The chain combines TRBV28 with TRBJ2-7, with 7 bases lining up with TRBD1. This CDR3 is built from 14 residues. Germline values: CDR1 MDHEN, CDR2 SYDVKM. Germline trimming cut 3 bases from V and 2 bases from J; bases unmatched to any gene: 4. The CDR3 sequence: CASSFPGQTYEQYF. DNA of the CDR3: TGTGCCAGCAGTTTCCCGGGACAGACCTACGAGCAGTACTTC.

This clonotype was counted only a few times. This chain connects TRBV29-1 to TRBJ2-1, with a tentative D call TRBD2 (6 bases). Germline V gene sequence: CDR1 SQVTM, CDR2 ANQGSEA. The CDR3 extends over 14 amino acids. V was trimmed by 0 bases and J by 8 bases, leaving 14 bases between them. CDR3 bases: TGCAGCGTTGAAGAACGTTCGGGGGTGTATGAGCAGTTCTTC. Its protein is CSVEERSGVYEQFF.

V is TRBV6-4 and J is TRBJ2-3, with 7 positions matching TRBD1. This CDR3 has 15 residues. V gave up 1 base and J gave up 5 bases; unmatched junction bases: 6. CDR1 is MRHNA and CDR2 is SNTAGT in the germline V gene. CDR3 sequence (DNA): TGTGCCAGCAGTGACTATGGGACAGCCGAAGATACGCAGTATTTT. It translates to CASSDYGTAEDTQYF.

This clonotype was recorded many times. This chain's CDR3 is CASSPRDRDTQYF. The CDR3 nucleotides are TGTGCCAGCAGTCCCCGGGACAGAGATACGCAGTATTTT. The chain carries TRBV12-3 or TRBV12-4 and TRBJ2-3; 7 positions agree with TRBD1. CDR3 size: 13 residues. J gave up 5 bases and V 5 bases, and 4 bases lay outside the gene matches.